The TCR beta chain described here comes from a study of radiation and T cells in renal cell carcinoma. Study-level background: Nephrectomy followed 15 Gy stereotactic body radiation by 4 weeks. Study results and limitations: Without pretreatment biopsies, baseline tumor clonotype presence was undetermined.

TCRdb's table, derived via immunoSEQ multiplex PCR, lists solely in-frame clones and lacks some. The sample carries over 85,000 clones, roughly four fifths recorded once. CDR3 length: 15 amino acids. Germline CDR1 and CDR2: MNHNY and SVGAGI (reference sequence). J was trimmed by 0 bases and V by 6 bases; bases with no gene match: 3. Time point here: baseline pretreatment blood. Treatment of the sample: 15 Gy SBRT to primary tumor, nephrectomy 4 weeks later. After SBRT, blood was collected at 2 and 4 weeks, plus baseline. The patient's renal cell carcinoma had clear cell pathology. This clone was counted once. Antigen specificity is unknown.

The origin of this receptor is a man in his sixties with renal cell carcinoma. The material sequenced was blood, taken from a patient whose treatment included radiotherapy and nephrectomy. V gene TRBV6-6 combines with J gene TRBJ2-1; TRBD2 agrees at 9 bases. This chain's CDR3 is CASSISGSSYNEQFF. CDR3 nucleotide sequence: TGTGCCAGCAGCATTAGCGGGAGCTCCTACAATGAGCAGTTCTTC.